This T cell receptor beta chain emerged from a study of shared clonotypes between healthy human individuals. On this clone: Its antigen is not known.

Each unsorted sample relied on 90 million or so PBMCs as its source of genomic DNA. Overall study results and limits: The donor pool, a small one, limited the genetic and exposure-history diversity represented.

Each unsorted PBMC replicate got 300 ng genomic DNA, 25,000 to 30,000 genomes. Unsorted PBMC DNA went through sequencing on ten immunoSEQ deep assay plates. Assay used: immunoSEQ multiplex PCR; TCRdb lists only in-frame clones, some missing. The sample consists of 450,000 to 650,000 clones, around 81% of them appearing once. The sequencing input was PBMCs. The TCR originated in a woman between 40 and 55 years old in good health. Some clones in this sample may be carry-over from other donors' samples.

In DNA, the CDR3 is TGTGCCAGGATGGGGCTTATGAATGAGCAGTTCTTC. Amino acid sequence: CARMGLMNEQFF. The chain is built from TRBV6-1 and TRBJ2-1; a possible D gene is TRBD1 (5 bases). CDR3 length: 12 amino acids. V dropped 9 bases and J dropped 7 bases, with 13 bases sitting between them. Per the germline V gene, CDR1 is MNHNS and CDR2 is SASEGT.